This T cell receptor (beta chain) is drawn from a study of cytomegalovirus exposure and HLA in healthy donors (TCRdb year 2017). As for the study more broadly: An earlier analysis of roughly 500 of the donors reported more than 250 Gb of sequence data and more than 90 million unique TCR beta sequences from about 179 million T cells. The number of donors typed differed by locus, with roughly 620-630 for A, B, C, DRB1 and DQB1, about 500 for DQA1, about 610 for DPA1, and roughly 450 for DPB1. All discovery cohort repertoires had been generated on a single sequencing platform. The study was designed to test whether signatures of past pathogen exposure could be identified by cataloging public T cell receptors. Alongside the repertoire data, information on donor age, sex, ethnicity and CMV serostatus was compiled. The later analysis used no new phenotypic data to find candidate immune exposures, relying instead on TCR beta sequences and their occurrence across donors. Besides the first cohort of approximately 670 subjects, a separate validation cohort made up of over 95 different subjects was used. High-throughput TCR immunosequencing, statistical association of individual TCRs with disease status, and machine learning were combined to predict cytomegalovirus infection status. An early release covering 550 to 700 HLA-typed donors comprised about 300 gigabases of sequencing data and tens of millions of unique TCR sequences. The genetic ancestry cluster associated with self-reported Caucasian donors included about four fifths of the roughly 400 genotyped donors. In a later analysis, previously published TCR beta repertoires from some 640 donors were re-analyzed and high-resolution HLA genotyping was added so that TCR occurrence patterns could be studied. Among some 410 genotyped donors of the cohort, an average of about 240,000 unique TCR beta nucleotide sequences was sequenced per donor, of which 15% to 20% were non-productive. About 5 DR-DQ haplotypes were handled as single units for association and clustering, since linkage in the cohort was strong. The T cell repertoires of several hundred subjects were profiled by immunosequencing and related to cytomegalovirus serostatus. HLA typing included class I and class II loci at four-digit resolution. Genome-wide SNP genotypes for about three fifths of the roughly 670 donors were used in a later genetic analysis, which treated that subset as a discovery cohort. To decide whether each TCR beta V gene segment behaved as functional or pseudogenic, an earlier analysis of 587 of the donors relied on high-throughput TCR beta sequencing. The research as a whole found: Most TCR sequences were observed very rarely across donors, whereas some public TCRs were present in many individuals. CMV serostatus was the only immune exposure information available for the cohort. Roughly uniform sequencing depth across donors was assumed in presence/absence analyses, although this assumption may not hold. A later genetic analysis reported fewer N-insertions in productive TCRs among donors in an Asian-associated ancestry cluster than the roughly 700-donor mean. Cytomegalovirus status was reported to be diagnosed by the classifier with high specificity and sensitivity in both the original and validation cohorts. Some IMGT-functional V segments, including TRBV6-2 and TRBV6-3, could not be told apart with the 87-base-pair reads, so those segments were excluded. When HLA alleles, especially DR and DQ, strongly co-occurred, attributing TCR associations to individual alleles was difficult. According to a later analysis, most CMV-associated TCR beta chains appeared to be HLA-restricted, and the HLA associations seemed to be driven largely by CMV exposure. A few of the identified cytomegalovirus-associated TCR beta chains were confirmed in vitro to be specific for cytomegalovirus antigens. According to the authors, the approach could potentially be generalized to other disease states and immunological phenotypes. According to a later analysis, parvovirus B19, influenza, CMV and Epstein-Barr virus appeared linked to several top co-occurrence clusters. A further reported finding was that TCR beta sequences accurately predicted the HLA-A and HLA-B alleles for most subjects in the first cohort. A cluster of highly shared sequence variants was judged likely to be a technical artifact of the sequencing pipeline. Because counts were too low, about 18 rarely observed V segments, including chromosome 9 orphons, were left out of the earlier analysis of some 640 of the donors. In an earlier analysis of about 600 of the donors, most TCR beta V segments appeared in productive rearrangements about 90% or about 30% of the time, broadly matching IMGT annotations. A later genetic analysis associated a missense DCLRE1C variant with V-gene and J-gene trimming of TCR beta chains, and an independent cohort replicated the association. Only TCR beta chains were sequenced in this cohort, and the absence of alpha or paired-chain data limited detectable features. According to a later analysis, TCR association rates differed among HLA loci, with DRB1 alleles showing the most associated TCRs and HLA-C alleles showing the fewest. A later analysis found that HLA-associated TCR beta chains were more clonally expanded and had lower generation probabilities than equally common non-associated chains. The study listed 150 to 200 TCR beta chains as associated with cytomegalovirus. Because HLA typing was unavailable for some donors at each locus, only the typed subset was used in association tests. In a later analysis, 16,951 TCR beta sequences were associated with specific HLA alleles at a false discovery rate of 0.05. Correlated functional status among segregating V segments might be attributable to linkage disequilibrium, but an unknown experimental factor could not be ruled out.

The germline V gene (reference sequence) yields LNHDA for CDR1 and SQIVND for CDR2. V was cut back by 5 bases and J by 3 bases, leaving a gap of 2 bases between them. The CDR3, from cysteine to phenylalanine, totals 12 residues. The sequence is cut down to CDR3 DNA, 36 bases in frame from base 1. To prepare the library, the immunoSEQ multiplex PCR assay was applied. A mixture of 60 forward primers for TCR Vbeta segments and 13 reverse primers for TCR Jbeta segments was used in the multiplex PCR. Amplification of the CDR3 region of rearranged TCR beta genes was performed with a multiplex PCR assay on genomic DNA. On the Illumina HiSeq System, the amplified TCR beta libraries were sequenced as 87-base-pair reads. The published analysis was carried out like this. In a later analysis, tens of millions of unique TCR beta chains were counted across the roughly 610 repertoires, and approximately 9.9 million of these chains were shared by at least two donors. A nearest-neighbor algorithm error-corrected the raw reads and collapsed the reads into unique sequences, merging closely related sequences to remove PCR and sequencing errors. CDR3 sequences were aligned to IMGT reference sequences to assign V, D and J gene segments. For a sequence to be retained, a match of at least six nucleotides was required to both a V gene segment and a J gene segment. Rearrangements were called productive when the CDR3 lacked stop codons and stayed in frame with V and J; all others were non-productive. Following IMGT convention, CDR3 was defined as the stretch from the second conserved V-encoded cysteine up to the conserved J-encoded phenylalanine. Sequences without an unambiguous match to a single V gene segment were excluded from the earlier analysis of a few hundred of the donors. An earlier analysis of fewer than 650 of the donors classified V segments as functional when productive rearrangements were above 56.7% and as segregating when the standard deviation between donors was above 5%. To diagnose cytomegalovirus status from the catalog of TCR beta chain sequences, a statistical classification framework was built. In a later analysis, TCR nucleotide sequences were compared against IMGT/GENE-DB human TR gene sequences so that V and J genes could be assigned. The TCRdist pipeline was used in a later analysis to assign CDR3 sequences and most-parsimonious VDJ recombination scenarios. A later analysis defined each TCR beta chain by its CDR3 amino acid sequence plus V-gene family, and excluded reads lacking a unique V-gene family. A later analysis removed roughly 590 highly shared, low-generation-probability nucleotide sequences to deal with suspected cross-contamination and a sequencing artifact. In a later analysis, a clonal expansion index was calculated for each public chain from normalized within-repertoire ranks of inferred template counts. In a later analysis, generation probabilities were computed using a VDJ recombination model fitted to out-of-frame rearrangements, and the results were checked against IGoR. In a later analysis, hypergeometric tests were used to score TCR-TCR, TCR-HLA and TCR-CMV co-occurrence, with a repertoire-size bias correction applied to TCR pairs. A later analysis estimated false discovery rates by permuting HLA or CMV assignments 20 times. A later analysis grouped co-occurring TCRs with DBSCAN, adding TCRdist sequence similarity when clustering within HLA-allele-positive subsets. For co-occurrence clustering, repertoires with fewer than 30,000 or more than 120,000 public chains were excluded, along with roughly 5 repertoires with anomalous nucleotide sharing. As stored in TCRdb, this immuneACCESS dataset retains in-frame rearrangements with V and J assigned. A fraction of the clones does not appear; measured against another copy, unresolved V genes explain less than half of the discrepancy, and the remainder lacks a known reason. V and J calls and clone size are given by that table; D and trimming were obtained from the DNA. The table for this sample lists 200,000 or so clones; about four fifths of them were counted only once. 4.5% to 7.5% of the sample comes from the top ten.

The cohort comprised around 690 healthy bone marrow donors. Cohort members were all nominally healthy when sampled, although unrecorded immune exposures were likely present. The donor was CMV seropositive and was included in the group of 300 or so seropositive cohort members. A peripheral blood sample was collected from each donor, and TCR beta sequencing was performed on peripheral blood mononuclear cells. The Qiagen DNeasy Blood Extraction Kit was used to extract genomic DNA from the blood cell samples. This clone has just one count. It has no known antigen specificity. Base qualities are not at hand, and no much larger clone is one base apart.

The clonotype was recovered from a woman between 25 and 40 years old in good health and CMV-seropositive. Sequenced: PBMCs. This chain is built from TRBV19 and TRBJ2-6; the D gene remains uncertain. The nucleotide sequence is given as TGTGCCAGTAGTCGTGGGGCCAACGTCCTGACTTTC. It translates as CASSRGANVLTF. The CDR3, completed at both ends by the reference TRBV19 and TRBJ2-6 genes, gives the full variable domain DGGITQSPKYLFRKEGQNVTLSCEQNLNHDAMYWYRQDPGQGLRLIYYSQIVNDFQKGDIAEGYSVSREKKESFPLTVTSAQKNPTAFYLCASSRGANVLTFGAGSRLTVL.